The present entry profiles one T cell receptor (beta chain) with its context. There are 13 residues in the CDR3. The germline V gene has CDR1 SEHNR and CDR2 FQNEAQ (reference sequence). This sample is drawn from a study of T cells expressing NK-cell markers. No DNA is given; TCRdb re-called the 5' RACE reads and lists each CDR3 protein once. The sample totals approximately 170,000 distinct CDR3 sequences; its top ten clones hold 20%. The sample taken for sequencing was blood T cells: a sorted CD56 or NKG2C T cell subset, CD4+ or CD8+ T cells, or bulk PBMC T cells (not recorded which). This rearrangement joins TRBV7-9 to TRBJ2-5. The TCR sequence derives from a man aged 18-70 years in good health. The CDR3 is CASSSDPKRTQYF.